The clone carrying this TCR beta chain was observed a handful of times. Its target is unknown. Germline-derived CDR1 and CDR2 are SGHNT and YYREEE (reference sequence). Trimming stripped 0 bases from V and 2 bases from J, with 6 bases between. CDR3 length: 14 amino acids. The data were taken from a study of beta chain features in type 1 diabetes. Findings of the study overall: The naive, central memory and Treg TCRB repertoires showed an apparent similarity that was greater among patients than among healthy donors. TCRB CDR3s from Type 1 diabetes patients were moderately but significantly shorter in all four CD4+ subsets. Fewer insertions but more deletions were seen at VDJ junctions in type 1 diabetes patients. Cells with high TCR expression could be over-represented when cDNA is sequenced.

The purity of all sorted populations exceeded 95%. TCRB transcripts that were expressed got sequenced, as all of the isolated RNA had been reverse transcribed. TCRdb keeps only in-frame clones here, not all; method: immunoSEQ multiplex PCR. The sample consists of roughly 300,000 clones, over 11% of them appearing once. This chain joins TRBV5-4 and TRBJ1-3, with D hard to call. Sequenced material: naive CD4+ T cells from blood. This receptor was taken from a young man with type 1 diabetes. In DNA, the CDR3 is TGTGCCAGCAGCTTGGACATAACTGGAAACACCATATATTTT. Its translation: CASSLDITGNTIYF.